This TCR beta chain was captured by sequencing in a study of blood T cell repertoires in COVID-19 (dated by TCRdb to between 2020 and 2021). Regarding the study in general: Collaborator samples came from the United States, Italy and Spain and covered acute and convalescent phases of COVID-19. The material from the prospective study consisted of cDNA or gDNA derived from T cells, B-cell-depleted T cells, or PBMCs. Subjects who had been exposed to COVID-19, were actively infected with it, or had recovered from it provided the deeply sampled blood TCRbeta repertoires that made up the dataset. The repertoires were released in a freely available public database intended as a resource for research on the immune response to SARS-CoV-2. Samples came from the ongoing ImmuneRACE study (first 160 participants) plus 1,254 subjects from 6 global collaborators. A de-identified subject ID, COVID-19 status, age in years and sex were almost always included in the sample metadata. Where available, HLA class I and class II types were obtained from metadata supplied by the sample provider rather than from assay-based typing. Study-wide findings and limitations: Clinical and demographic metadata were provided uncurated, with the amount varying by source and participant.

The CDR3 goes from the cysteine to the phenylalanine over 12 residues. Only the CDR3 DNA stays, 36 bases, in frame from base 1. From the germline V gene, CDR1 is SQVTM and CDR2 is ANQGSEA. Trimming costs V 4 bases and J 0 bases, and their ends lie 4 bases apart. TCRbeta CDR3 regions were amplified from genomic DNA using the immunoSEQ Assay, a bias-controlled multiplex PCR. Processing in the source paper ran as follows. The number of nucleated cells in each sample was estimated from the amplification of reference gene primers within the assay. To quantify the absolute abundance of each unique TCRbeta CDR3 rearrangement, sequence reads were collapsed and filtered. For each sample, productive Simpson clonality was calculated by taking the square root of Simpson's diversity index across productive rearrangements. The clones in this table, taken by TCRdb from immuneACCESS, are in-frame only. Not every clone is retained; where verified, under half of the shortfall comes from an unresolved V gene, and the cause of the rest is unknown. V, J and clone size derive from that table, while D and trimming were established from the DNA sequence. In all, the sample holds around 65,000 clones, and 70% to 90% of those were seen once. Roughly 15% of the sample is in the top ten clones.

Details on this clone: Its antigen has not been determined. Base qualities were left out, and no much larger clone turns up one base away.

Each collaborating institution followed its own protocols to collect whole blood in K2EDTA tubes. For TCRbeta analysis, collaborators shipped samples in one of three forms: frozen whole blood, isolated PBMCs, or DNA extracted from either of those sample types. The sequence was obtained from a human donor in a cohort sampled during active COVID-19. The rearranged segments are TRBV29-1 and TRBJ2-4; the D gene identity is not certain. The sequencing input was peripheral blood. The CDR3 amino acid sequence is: CSVGVAKNIQYF. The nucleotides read TGCAGCGTTGGCGTAGCCAAAAACATTCAGTACTTC.